These T cell receptor beta chains were read from a single sample in a study of Ad26.COV2.S vaccination and SARS-CoV-2 variants. This table comes from immunoSEQ multiplex PCR, and its TCRdb copy is limited to in-frame clones, with some not included. This sample has 300,000 to 350,000 clones; roughly 91% occur once, and the top ten carry around 5%. Sequenced material: peripheral blood, taken in a trial of Ad26.COV2.S vaccine versus placebo. All receptors come from a person aged 18-60 years who received the Ad26.COV2.S COVID-19 vaccine or a placebo. Each CDR3 is given without its conserved first and last residue.

TRBV19	TRBJ2-3	ASSIVVRDTQY
TRBV30	TRBJ2-7	AWSAPGLAGVEQY
TRBV5-8	TRBJ2-7	ASSFLAELAYEQY
TRBV19	TRBJ1-5	ASSTPGTVSNQPQH
TRBV27	TRBJ2-1	ASSSGLAGGNEQF
TRBV5-1	TRBJ1-4	ASSLTSGEKLF
TRBV19	TRBJ1-5	ATGRTSNQPQH
TRBV10-1	TRBJ2-7	ASSESISGRNEQY
TRBV12-5	TRBJ1-1	ASGLTGGTEAF
TRBV28	TRBJ1-2	ASSSTGQDYNYGYT
TRBV15	TRBJ2-1	ATSRETSGRNNEQF
TRBV9	TRBJ2-7	ASSVAGGREQY
TRBV6-5	TRBJ1-6	ASSYSDRWWDSPLH
TRBV11-3	TRBJ2-5	ASSSRGQETQY
TRBV28	TRBJ2-7	ASSFTGVVPSEQY
TRBV24-1	TRBJ2-1	ATSDPSTGQGRNYNEQF
TRBV19	TRBJ2-1	ASSVGLAGESAYNEQF
TRBV19	TRBJ2-7	ASSMSSGQGRNEQY
TRBV19	TRBJ1-1	ASSGRQWVNTEAF
TRBV9	TRBJ2-1	ASSVVPGLAGGSYNEQF
TRBV30	TRBJ2-3	AWSAGETDTQY
TRBV19	TRBJ2-3	ASSMPGRGPDTQY
TRBV7-2	TRBJ2-1	ASSLGVAGGNNEQF
TRBV6-2/TRBV6-3	TRBJ2-1	ASSYGRAWGEQF
TRBV6-5	TRBJ1-5	ASRDRGNQPQH
TRBV19	TRBJ1-1	ASQPGTGLWAEAF
TRBV7-9	TRBJ2-3	ASSLGVSGYSDTQY
TRBV3-1/TRBV3-2	TRBJ2-7	ASSHSEGEEQY
TRBV13	TRBJ2-7	ASSYRGGQGWRDEQY
TRBV29-1	TRBJ2-7	SVVVTDDPEQY
TRBV18	TRBJ1-4	ASSRLVGGEKLF
TRBV5-1	TRBJ1-2	ASSFDGNYGYT
TRBV3-1/TRBV3-2	TRBJ2-2	ASRRTRTGELF
TRBV11-2	TRBJ1-1	ASSLVSGTVNTEAF
TRBV4-1	TRBJ2-7	ASSQDWGVGSYEQY
TRBV7-6	TRBJ2-2	ASTLFPGGPNTGELF
TRBV5-1	TRBJ2-7	ASSRTGQDEQY
TRBV5-1	TRBJ2-7	ASSLEASSASVYEQY
TRBV7-4	TRBJ2-4	AIPPATSGGKNIQY
TRBV5-1	TRBJ2-7	ASSRTEAYEQY
TRBV18	TRBJ1-2	ASSPAPRADYGYT